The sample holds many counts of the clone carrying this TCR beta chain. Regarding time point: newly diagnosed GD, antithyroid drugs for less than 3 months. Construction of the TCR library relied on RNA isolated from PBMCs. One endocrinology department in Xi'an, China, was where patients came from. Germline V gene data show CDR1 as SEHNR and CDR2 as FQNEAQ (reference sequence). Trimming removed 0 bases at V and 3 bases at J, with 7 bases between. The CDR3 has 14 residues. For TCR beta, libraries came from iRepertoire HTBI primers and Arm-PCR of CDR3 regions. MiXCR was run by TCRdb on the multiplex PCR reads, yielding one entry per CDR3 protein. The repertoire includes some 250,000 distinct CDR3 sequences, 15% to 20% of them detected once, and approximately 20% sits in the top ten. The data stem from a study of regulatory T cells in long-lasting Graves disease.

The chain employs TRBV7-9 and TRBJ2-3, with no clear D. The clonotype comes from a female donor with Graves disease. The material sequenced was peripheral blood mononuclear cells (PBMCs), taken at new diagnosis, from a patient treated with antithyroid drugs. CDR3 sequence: CASSLAQGTDTQYF. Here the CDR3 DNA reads TGTGCCAGCAGCTTAGCCCAAGGGACAGATACGCAGTATTTT. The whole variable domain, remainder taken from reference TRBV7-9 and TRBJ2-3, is DTGVSQNPRHKITKRGQNVTFRCDPISEHNRLYWYRQTLGQGPEFLTYFQNEAQLEKSRLLSDRFSAERPKGSFSTLEIQRTEQGDSAMYLCASSLAQGTDTQYFGPGTRLTVL.